The clone carrying this T cell receptor beta chain was observed a single time. The CDR3 length is 14 residues. The V gene lost 5 bases and the J gene lost 0 bases, with 13 bases spanning the gap. Germline loops: CDR1 SQVTM, CDR2 ANQGSEA. The data are from a study of Ad26.COV2.S vaccination and SARS-CoV-2 variants. Some clones are missing from TCRdb's copy, which holds only in-frame ones; the method was immunoSEQ multiplex PCR. The sample lists about 280,000 clones, around 87% occurring once. Treatment in this sample: roughly 18 received Ad26.COV2.S at low or high dose, single or two shots; about 5 received placebo; per-sample allocation not given. After the first vaccine or placebo injection, samples were drawn on day 63.

Source: peripheral blood, taken in a trial of Ad26.COV2.S vaccine versus placebo. The J gene is TRBJ1-1, the V gene TRBV29-1; D unresolved. The sequence came from a person between 18 and 60 years old who received the Ad26.COV2.S COVID-19 vaccine or a placebo. Here the CDR3 reads CSVWAGLMNTEAFF. The CDR3 nucleotides are TGCAGCGTTTGGGCAGGCCTCATGAACACTGAAGCTTTCTTT.